This T cell receptor (beta chain) was recovered during a study of blood T cell repertoires in COVID-19. Study overall: Whether acute or convalescent, the COVID-19 samples came from the United States, Italy and Spain.

Exposed participants came across a COVID-19 case within 2 weeks before study entry. V was trimmed by 7 bases and J by 2 bases, leaving 11 bases between them. The germline CDR1 and CDR2 sequences are KGHDR and SFDVKD. The CDR3 has 14 amino acids. The method was immunoSEQ multiplex PCR; TCRdb's version includes in-frame clones alone and lacks a portion of them. The sample lists roughly 400,000 clones, approximately 91% occurring once. The chain couples TRBV24-1 to TRBJ2-4; perhaps TRBD1 as D (5 bases). The receptor comes from a woman younger than 30 who had been exposed to COVID-19. Sequenced sample: PBMCs or T cells enriched from blood (not recorded which). CDR3 region: CATSPTASKNIQYF. The CDR3 nucleotides read TGTGCCACCAGCCCGACAGCTTCCAAAAACATTCAGTACTTC.